This T cell receptor beta chain was obtained from a study of T cells after yellow fever vaccination. Study outcomes and limitations: Researchers report a weaker secondary response that nonetheless peaked faster, day 5 versus 15. Clones from primary vaccination mostly reappeared after the booster (about 97% CD4, about 88% CD8). Contamination by abundant bulk-population clonotypes could be present in FACS-sorted repertoires.

In the case of this clonotype: The target antigen is unknown.

The TCR cDNA carried a universal primer site and UMIs from 5'RACE template switching. A single record per CDR3 protein comes from TCRdb applying MiXCR to the 5' RACE reads. Of hundreds of thousands of distinct CDR3 sequences listed, approximately 13% are singletons. Trimming removed 7 bases at V and 4 bases at J, with 14 bases between. Germline assignment: CDR1 DFQATT and CDR2 SNEGSKA (reference sequence). CDR3 size: 13 residues. The TCR sequence derives from a young man who received the YFV17D yellow fever vaccine. This material consisted of PBMCs, taken on the day of the yellow fever booster vaccination. The V and J genes are TRBV20-1 and TRBJ2-1; D is unresolved. CDR3 sequence reads: CSEVPPGYNEQFF. In nucleotides, the CDR3 is TGCAGTGAGGTCCCCCCTGGTTACAATGAGCAGTTCTTC.